This is a list of T cell receptor beta chains from one sample in a study of OX40 agonist ivuxolimab in advanced cancers. TCRdb keeps only in-frame clones here, not all; method: immunoSEQ multiplex PCR. The sample holds fewer than 25,000 clones, about 83% seen once. The sample here was CD4+ or CD8+ T cells sorted from blood, taken in a trial of the OX40 agonist ivuxolimab. The receptor set was obtained from an adult with an advanced solid tumor such as melanoma, head and neck, liver or kidney cancer. Each CDR3 is given with its conserved first and last residue. Fields, in order: J gene, D gene, V gene, clone size, CDR3 protein, CDR3 DNA. The D gene is left open where the match is weak. Clone size, where shown, is once, few, many, or a class for clones that have expanded.

TRBJ2-7 | TRBD2 | TRBV4-1 | - | CASSQVAGGYEQYF | TGCGCCAGCAGCCAAGTTGCGGGGGGCTACGAGCAGTACTTC
TRBJ2-1 | - | TRBV7-8 | - | CASTPGRSSYNEQFF | TGTGCCAGCACCCCGGGGAGGAGCTCCTACAATGAGCAGTTCTTC
TRBJ2-5 | - | TRBV11-2 | - | CASSTTTRFRETQYF | TGTGCCAGCAGCACGACAACAAGATTTAGGGAGACCCAGTACTTC
TRBJ2-7 | - | TRBV7-9 | - | CASSLTAYEQYF | TGTGCCAGCAGCTTGACGGCCTACGAGCAGTACTTC
TRBJ2-2 | TRBD2 | TRBV5-1 | - | CASTGLAGGPVSTGELFF | TGCGCCAGTACGGGACTAGCGGGAGGGCCAGTTAGCACCGGGGAGCTGTTTTTT
TRBJ1-2 | - | TRBV5-6 | - | CASSLEDGSGTF | TGTGCCAGCAGCTTGGAGGACGGGTCTGGCACCTTC
TRBJ2-7 | - | TRBV13 | - | CASTSRQARYEQYF | TGTGCCAGCACGTCCAGACAGGCCCGCTACGAGCAGTACTTC
TRBJ1-3 | - | TRBV10-3 | - | CAISEHRAGNTIYF | TGTGCCATCAGTGAGCATAGAGCTGGAAACACCATATATTTT
TRBJ2-7 | - | TRBV6-5 | - | CASSYLYEQYF | TGTGCCAGCAGCTACCTCTACGAGCAGTACTTC
TRBJ2-2 | - | TRBV5-6 | - | CASSLGSGELFF | TGTGCCAGCAGCTTGGGGTCGGGGGAGCTGTTTTTT
TRBJ1-2 | - | TRBV7-9 | - | CASSLAFPGTAFANYGYTF | TGTGCCAGCAGCTTAGCATTTCCCGGGACGGCCTTTGCTAACTATGGCTACACCTTC
TRBJ2-1 | - | TRBV14 | - | CASSQYNEQFF | TGTGCCAGCAGCCAGTACAATGAGCAGTTCTTC
TRBJ2-2 | - | TRBV5-1 | medium-sized | CASSLHPIEDTGELFF | TGCGCCAGCAGCTTGCATCCAATTGAGGACACCGGGGAGCTGTTTTTT
TRBJ2-5 | - | TRBV29-1 | - | CSVEARVKETQYF | TGCAGCGTTGAAGCCAGGGTTAAAGAGACCCAGTACTTC
TRBJ2-7 | TRBD2 | TRBV6-5 | - | CASSYSRGYYSYEQYF | TGTGCCAGCAGTTACTCGCGGGGGTACTACTCCTACGAGCAGTACTTC
TRBJ2-1 | - | TRBV7-9 | once | CASSEKGDEQFF | TGTGCCAGCAGCGAGAAGGGTGATGAGCAGTTCTTC
TRBJ2-1 | TRBD1 | TRBV19 | - | CASILPLDRGPRRGEQFF | TGTGCCAGTATTCTACCCCTCGACAGGGGCCCTCGCCGGGGTGAGCAGTTCTTC
TRBJ1-2 | - | TRBV6-1 | medium-sized | CASSEGAGAHNYGYTF | TGTGCCAGCAGTGAAGGCGCAGGGGCCCATAACTATGGCTACACCTTC
TRBJ1-1 | - | TRBV6-4 | once | CASSERLNTEAFF | TGTGCCAGCAGTGAGCGACTGAACACTGAAGCTTTCTTT
TRBJ1-4 | - | TRBV9 | - | CASSETPHATNEKLFF | TGTGCCAGCAGCGAGACCCCCCATGCAACTAATGAAAAACTGTTTTTT
TRBJ2-2 | TRBD2 | TRBV7-9 | - | CASSNRLAPGELFF | TGTGCCAGCAGTAATCGACTAGCTCCCGGGGAGCTGTTTTTT
TRBJ2-7 | - | TRBV29-1 | once | CSVEVPQVGYEQYF | TGCAGCGTTGAGGTCCCGCAGGTGGGGTACGAGCAGTACTTC
TRBJ1-1 | TRBD1 | TRBV11-2 | - | CASSSLQGAATEAFF | TGTGCCAGCAGCTCCTTACAGGGGGCCGCCACTGAAGCTTTCTTT
TRBJ2-1 | TRBD2 | TRBV19 | once | CASQQLAGGGNEQFF | TGTGCCAGTCAACAACTAGCGGGAGGTGGTAATGAGCAGTTCTTC
TRBJ2-1 | - | TRBV11-3 | - | CASSLEAFSSYNEQFF | TGTGCCAGCAGCTTAGAGGCCTTCAGCTCCTACAATGAGCAGTTCTTC
TRBJ2-1 | TRBD2 | TRBV9 | once | CASSVGVAGYNEQFF | TGTGCCAGCAGCGTCGGAGTAGCGGGATACAATGAGCAGTTCTTC
TRBJ2-4 | TRBD1 | TRBV18 | - | CASSPMRDRTHHDKNIQYF | TGTGCCAGCTCACCAATGAGGGACAGGACGCATCACGACAAAAACATTCAGTACTTC
TRBJ2-3 | - | TRBV13 | - | CASSLWADPSTDTQYF | TGTGCCAGCAGCTTATGGGCGGATCCTAGCACAGATACGCAGTATTTT
TRBJ1-4 | - | TRBV29-1 | - | CSVLWATNEKLFF | TGCAGCGTTTTATGGGCTACTAATGAAAAACTGTTTTTT
TRBJ1-5 | - | TRBV27 | large | CASRPTGPNQPQHF | TGTGCCAGCAGGCCCACAGGGCCCAATCAGCCCCAGCATTTT